These 27 T cell receptor beta chains share one sample of origin, sequenced in a study of blood T cell repertoires in COVID-19. Data came from immunoSEQ multiplex PCR; TCRdb stores just in-frame clones and leaves some out. The sample records around 130,000 clones, approximately 90% being singletons. Sequenced input: peripheral blood. All receptors derive from a man aged 45-65 years with active or convalescent COVID-19.

The chain combines TRBV18 with TRBJ1-5; no clear D gene. CDR1 and CDR2 from the germline V gene are KGHSH and LQKENI. The CDR3 totals 13 residues. Trimming cost V 5 bases and J 7 bases, with 12 bases left between them. The CDR3 nucleotides are TGTGCCAGCTCAAGGGAGGAGGACCAGCCCCAGCATTTT. Encoded protein: CASSREEDQPQHF.

The chain uses TRBV5-1 and TRBJ2-3; TRBD1 is a possible D gene (5 bases). Germline V gene sequence: CDR1 SGHRS, CDR2 YFSETQ. This CDR3 has 15 residues. V dropped 4 bases and J dropped 8 bases, with 20 bases sitting between them. CDR3 in amino acids: CASSLPTDRPATQYF. The CDR3 bases are TGCGCCAGCAGCCTGCCCACCGACAGACCTGCTACGCAGTATTTT.

V usage is TRBV7-2 and J usage is TRBJ2-7; 10 positions match TRBD2. Germline V gene data show CDR1 as SGHTA and CDR2 as FQGNSA. The CDR3 length is 17 residues. J was trimmed by 4 bases and V by 1 base; bases with no gene match: 10. The CDR3 loop reads CASSLGPPSGGIYEQYF. CDR3 coding DNA: TGTGCCAGCAGCTTAGGTCCCCCTAGCGGGGGAATATACGAGCAGTACTTC.

The genes are TRBV6-6 and TRBJ2-7, with 9 positions matching TRBD1. The germline gives CDR1 MNHNY, CDR2 SVGAGI (reference sequence). V was clipped by 0 bases and J by 2 bases; unmatched bases: 5. The CDR3 spans 16 residues. CDR3 coding DNA: TGTGCCAGCAGTTACTCGTTTCGACAGGGGGCCTACGAGCAGTACTTC. Translated, it gives CASSYSFRQGAYEQYF.

The genes are TRBV10-3 and TRBJ2-2; 9 nucleotides agree with TRBD1. With 2 bases clipped from V and 6 bases from J, the junction kept 4 bases outside the gene matches. The CDR3 loop spans 15 amino acids. CDR1 is ENHRY, CDR2 SYGVKD, per germline. The CDR3 spells CAISEARTGAGELFF. The CDR3 nucleotides are TGTGCCATCAGTGAGGCCCGGACAGGGGCCGGGGAGCTGTTTTTT.

The V and J genes are TRBV6-1 and TRBJ1-4; the D gene is possibly TRBD1 (5 bases). The CDR3 has 14 amino acids. Germline V lookup: CDR1 MNHNS, CDR2 SASEGT. Trimming stripped 2 bases from V and 15 bases from J, with 19 bases between. The CDR3 loop reads CASSESGRGQSLFF. The CDR3 region has the DNA TGTGCCAGCAGTGAATCGGGTAGGGGTCAGTCGTTGTTTTTT.

The rearrangement links TRBV24-1 to TRBJ2-5, with D possibly being TRBD1 (6 bases). The CDR3 length is 14 residues. V was clipped by 9 bases and J by 1 base, with 14 bases between them. The germline V gene has CDR1 KGHDR and CDR2 SFDVKD. The DNA of the CDR3 is TGTGCCACCGGGTACGGACAGATCCAAGAGACCCAGTACTTC. Translation gives CATGYGQIQETQYF.

V usage is TRBV9 and J usage is TRBJ2-1; 14 bases align to TRBD2. Trimming removed 8 bases from V and 12 bases from J; junction bases left unmatched: 7. The CDR3 spans 13 residues. Germline CDR1 and CDR2: SGDLS and YYNGEE. The CDR3 loop reads CARAGLAGAGQFF. The DNA for the CDR3 is TGTGCCAGGGCGGGACTAGCGGGAGCAGGGCAGTTCTTC.

This clone was seen only once. The V call is TRBV7-8, the J call TRBJ2-3; 13 nucleotides align to TRBD2. The trim removed 4 bases at V and 5 bases at J, leaving 9 bases unmatched. This CDR3 has 17 amino acids. Germline loops: CDR1 SGHVS, CDR2 FQNEAQ. This chain's CDR3 is CASSSLAGGLLGDTQYF. Here the CDR3 DNA reads TGTGCCAGCAGCTCACTAGCGGGAGGGCTTCTGGGAGATACGCAGTATTTT.

The J gene is TRBJ1-4, the V gene TRBV5-1; 8 bases are a match to TRBD1. CDR3 size: 14 residues. Germline CDR1 SGHRS, CDR2 YFSETQ. J gave up 8 bases and V 4 bases, and 7 bases lay outside the gene matches. The CDR3 DNA is TGCGCCAGCAGCACGGACAGGGCGGGCGAAAAACTGTTTTTT. It yields the protein CASSTDRAGEKLFF.

The chain links TRBV5-1 to TRBJ1-3; 8 nucleotides align to TRBD1. V was clipped by 0 bases and J by 6 bases; unmatched bases: 11. CDR3 length: 17 residues. Germline CDR1 and CDR2: SGHRS and YFSETQ. The CDR3 DNA reads TGCGCCAGCAGCTTGGCCGACAGGGGTTCTTTCGAAAACACCATATATTTT. It codes for CASSLADRGSFENTIYF.

The CDR3 here is CASSTLQGGNSPLHF. DNA of the CDR3: TGTGCCAGCAGCACACTACAGGGTGGTAATTCACCCCTCCACTTT. V usage is TRBV5-6 and J usage is TRBJ1-6; D perhaps matches TRBD1 (6 bases). Per germline, CDR1 SGHDT and CDR2 YYEEEE. Trimming cost V 4 bases and J 6 bases, with 14 bases left between them. The CDR3 covers 15 residues.

The V gene is TRBV4-3, the J gene TRBJ2-3, with D perhaps matching TRBD2 (5 bases). Germline CDR1 reads LGHNA; CDR2 reads YSLEER. This CDR3 has 15 residues. V was pared by 0 bases and J by 3 bases, with 10 bases between. The CDR3 sequence: CASSQDSASTDTQYF. The CDR3 coding sequence is TGCGCCAGCAGCCAAGATAGCGCCAGTACAGATACGCAGTATTTT.

This clone has only a few counts. This chain uses TRBV6-5 with TRBJ2-2; tentative D call: TRBD2 (5 bases). Deletions cut 4 bases from V and 5 bases from J, with 14 bases between. Germline V gives CDR1 MNHEY, CDR2 SVGAGI. This CDR3 is built from 15 residues. The CDR3 protein is CASSLSGTSTGELFF. The CDR3 nucleotides are TGTGCCAGCAGTTTAAGCGGAACCAGTACCGGGGAGCTGTTTTTT.

V usage is TRBV30 and J usage is TRBJ1-1; 7 bases match TRBD1. Unmatched junction bases numbered 7, after V lost 5 bases and J lost 4 bases. The CDR3 extends over 13 amino acids. Germline values: CDR1 GTSNPN, CDR2 SVGIG (reference sequence). The CDR3 protein is CAWATGVRTEAFF. The CDR3 DNA follows: TGTGCCTGGGCAACAGGGGTGCGCACTGAAGCTTTCTTT.

The chain has TRBV5-6 and TRBJ2-5, with unresolved D. Trimming removed 3 bases from V and 4 bases from J, with 10 bases in between. The length of the CDR3 is 13 residues. CDR1 is SGHDT and CDR2 is YYEEEE in the germline V gene. CDR3 protein: CASSSQNTETQYF. DNA of the CDR3: TGTGCCAGCAGCTCGCAGAACACAGAGACCCAGTACTTC.

This chain joins TRBV7-8 and TRBJ2-3; 11 bases are shared with TRBD2. Losses at the gene ends were 4 bases for V and 3 bases for J; bases not matched to a gene: 3. Germline CDR1 reads SGHVS; CDR2 reads FQNEAQ. CDR3 length equals 15 residues. CDR3 sequence: CASSSRLAGTDTQYF. The CDR3 DNA sequence: TGTGCCAGCAGCTCCCGACTAGCGGGAACAGATACGCAGTATTTT. Full variable domain (missing parts from reference TRBV7-8 and TRBJ2-3): GAGVSQSPRYKVAKRGQDVALRCDPISGHVSLFWYQQALGQGPEFLTYFQNEAQLDKSGLPSDRFFAERPEGSVSTLKIQRTQQEDSAVYLCASSSRLAGTDTQYFGPGTRLTVL.

V gene TRBV3-1 (or the pseudogene TRBV3-2) combines with J gene TRBJ2-7, with a weak D call TRBD1 (5 bases). Germline CDR1 reads LGHDT; CDR2 reads YNNKEL (reference sequence). The CDR3 is 11 residues long. V was clipped by 5 bases and J by 3 bases, with 5 bases between them. CDR3 region: CASSTGYEQYF. The DNA of the CDR3 is TGTGCCAGCAGCACAGGCTACGAGCAGTACTTC.

V gene TRBV7-9 combines with J gene TRBJ1-2; the D gene is possibly TRBD1 (5 bases). The CDR3 covers 13 residues. V shed 1 base and J shed 8 bases, with 11 bases lying between them. Per germline, CDR1 SEHNR and CDR2 FQNEAQ (reference sequence). The CDR3 here is CASSLVGARGYTF. CDR3 nucleotide sequence: TGTGCCAGCAGCTTAGTAGGGGCTCGGGGCTACACCTTC.

The chain joins TRBV28 to TRBJ1-3; maybe TRBD1 (5 bases). This CDR3 is 16 amino acids long. The V end lost 4 bases, the J end lost 0 bases, and 13 bases lay between the germline ends. The germline V gene has CDR1 MDHEN and CDR2 SYDVKM. This chain's CDR3 is CASSSLTAYSGNTIYF. In DNA, the CDR3 is TGTGCCAGCAGTTCCCTGACAGCTTACTCTGGAAACACCATATATTTT. Full variable domain (outside the CDR3, taken from reference TRBV28 and TRBJ1-3): DVKVTQSSRYLVKRTGEKVFLECVQDMDHENMFWYRQDPGLGLRLIYFSYDVKMKEKGDIPEGYSVSREKKERFSLILESASTNQTSMYLCASSSLTAYSGNTIYFGEGSWLTVV.

The V gene is TRBV12-5, the J gene TRBJ2-1; D may be TRBD2 (5 bases). The CDR3 contains 18 residues. The germline CDR1 and CDR2 sequences are LGHNT and FRNRAP. The ends were cut back, 0 bases at V and 0 bases at J, with 15 bases in the middle. The CDR3: CASGLVTSGLGSYNEQFF. The CDR3, as DNA: TGTGCTAGTGGTTTGGTAACTTCCGGACTCGGCTCCTACAATGAGCAGTTCTTC.

V and J are TRBV19 and TRBJ1-6; D possibly corresponds to TRBD1 (6 bases). V lost 4 bases and J 6 bases, leaving 10 bases between the germline ends. CDR3 length equals 14 residues. The germline V gene encodes CDR1 LNHDA and CDR2 SQIVND (reference sequence). Written as DNA, the CDR3 is TGTGCCAGTAGTAATCAGGGGTTTAATTCACCCCTCCACTTT. Translation gives CASSNQGFNSPLHF.

The chain is built from TRBV27 and TRBJ2-2; 7 bases are a match to TRBD2. The J segment lost 1 base and the V segment lost 6 bases, leaving 11 bases of the junction unmatched. This CDR3 has 17 amino acids. CDR1 is MNHEY, CDR2 SMNVEV, per germline (reference sequence). The DNA of the CDR3 is TGTGCCAGCAGCACGATTCTAGCGGAGGGGAACACCGGGGAGCTGTTTTTT. Its translation is CASSTILAEGNTGELFF.

The chain has TRBV6-2 or TRBV6-3 and TRBJ2-5; 7 positions match TRBD1. V shed 2 bases and J 2 bases; nucleotides not matched to a gene: 11. The CDR3 loop spans 17 amino acids. Germline V gene lookup returns CDR1 MNHEY and CDR2 SVGEGT. The CDR3, as DNA: TGTGCCAGCAGTTACCCTTCCTACCCGGGACAGCAAGAGACCCAGTACTTC. Protein: CASSYPSYPGQQETQYF.

This sequence joins TRBV7-2 and TRBJ2-1, with D possibly matching TRBD2 (5 bases). There are 15 residues in the CDR3. V shed 2 bases and J shed 4 bases, with 12 bases lying between them. The germline V gene encodes CDR1 SGHTA and CDR2 FQGNSA. CDR3 bases: TGTGCCAGCAGCTTAAATAGCGCAACGTACAATGAGCAGTTCTTC. Translation gives CASSLNSATYNEQFF.

This clone was seen more than once but under ten times. The chain has TRBV4-2 and TRBJ2-2, with 7 bases fitting TRBD1. Germline lookup yields CDR1 LGHNA and CDR2 YNFKEQ. V lost 3 bases to trimming and J lost 7 bases; unmatched junction nucleotides: 8. The CDR3 is 15 amino acids. The CDR3 sequence is CASSQEDRVSGELFF. CDR3 sequence (DNA): TGTGCCAGCAGCCAGGAAGACAGGGTGAGCGGGGAGCTGTTTTTT.

The chain employs TRBV5-1 and TRBJ2-1; TRBD1 agrees at 8 bases. The CDR3 is 15 residues long. Germline CDR1 SGHRS, CDR2 YFSETQ. V lost 0 bases, J lost 3 bases, and 2 bases stayed unmatched. DNA for the CDR3: TGCGCCAGCAGCTTGGCAGGGGGCCTCTACAATGAGCAGTTCTTC. It codes for CASSLAGGLYNEQFF.